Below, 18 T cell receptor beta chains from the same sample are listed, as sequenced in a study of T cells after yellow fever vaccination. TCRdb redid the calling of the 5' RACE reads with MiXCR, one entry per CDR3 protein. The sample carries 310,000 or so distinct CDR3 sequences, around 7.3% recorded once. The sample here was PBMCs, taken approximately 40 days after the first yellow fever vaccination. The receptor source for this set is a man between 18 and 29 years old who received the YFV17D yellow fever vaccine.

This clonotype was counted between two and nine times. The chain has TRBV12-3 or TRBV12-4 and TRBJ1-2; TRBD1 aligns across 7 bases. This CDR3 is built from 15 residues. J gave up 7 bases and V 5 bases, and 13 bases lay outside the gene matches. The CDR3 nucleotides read TGTGCCAGCAGTCCAAACAGGGGACGCCTGGGTGGCTACACCTTC. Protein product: CASSPNRGRLGGYTF.

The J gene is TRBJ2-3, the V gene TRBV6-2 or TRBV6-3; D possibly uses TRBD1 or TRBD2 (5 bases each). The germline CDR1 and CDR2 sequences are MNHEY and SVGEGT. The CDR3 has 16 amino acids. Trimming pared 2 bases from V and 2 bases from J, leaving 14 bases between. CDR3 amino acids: CASSYVPGPTTDTQYF. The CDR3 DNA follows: TGTGCCAGCAGTTACGTTCCGGGACCAACCACAGATACGCAGTATTTT.

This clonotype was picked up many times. The CDR3 DNA is TGCAGTGCTCGAAGCTACAATGAGCAGTTCTTC. Translated: CSARSYNEQFF. The V call is TRBV20-1, the J call TRBJ2-1; D ambiguous. From germline, CDR1 is DFQATT and CDR2 SNEGSKA (reference sequence). The V end was cut by 5 bases, the J end by 3 bases, with 5 bases between. This CDR3 spans 11 amino acids.

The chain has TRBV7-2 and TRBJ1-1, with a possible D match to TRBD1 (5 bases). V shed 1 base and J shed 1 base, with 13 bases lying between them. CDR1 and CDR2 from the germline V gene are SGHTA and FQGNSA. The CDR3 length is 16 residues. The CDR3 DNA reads TGTGCCAGCAGCTTAGTCGGGACTCGACAGAACACTGAAGCTTTCTTT. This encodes CASSLVGTRQNTEAFF.

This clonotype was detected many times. The CDR3 DNA reads TGTGCCAGCAGTCTGATGACAGATGGAACTGAAGCTTTCTTT. Its translation: CASSLMTDGTEAFF. The chain uses TRBV7-2 and TRBJ1-1; D is perhaps TRBD1 (5 bases). This CDR3 region has 14 residues. Per the germline V gene, CDR1 is SGHTA and CDR2 is FQGNSA. V lost 6 bases and J lost 5, with 16 bases in between. The complete variable domain, with remaining parts taken from reference TRBV7-2 and TRBJ1-1, reads GAGVSQSPSNKVTEKGKDVELRCDPISGHTALYWYRQSLGQGLEFLIYFQGNSAPDKSGLPSDRFSAERTGGSVSTLTIQRTQQEDSAVYLCASSLMTDGTEAFFGQGTRLTVV.

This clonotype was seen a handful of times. This CDR3 is CASSLPTSGGQETQYF. CDR3 DNA sequence: TGCGCCAGCAGTCTACCGACTAGCGGGGGGCAGGAGACCCAGTACTTC. The rearrangement uses TRBV5-1 and TRBJ2-5, with 13 bases aligning to TRBD2. In germline, CDR1 is SGHRS, CDR2 YFSETQ. The CDR3 extends over 16 amino acids. V trimming: 5 bases; J trimming: 5 bases; junction bases outside the gene matches: 9. The entire variable domain, with the rest obtained from reference TRBV5-1 and TRBJ2-5, is as follows: KAGVTQTPRYLIKTRGQQVTLSCSPISGHRSVSWYQQTPGQGLQFLFEYFSETQRNKGNFPGRFSGRQFSNSRSEMNVSTLELGDSALYLCASSLPTSGGQETQYFGPGTRLLVL.

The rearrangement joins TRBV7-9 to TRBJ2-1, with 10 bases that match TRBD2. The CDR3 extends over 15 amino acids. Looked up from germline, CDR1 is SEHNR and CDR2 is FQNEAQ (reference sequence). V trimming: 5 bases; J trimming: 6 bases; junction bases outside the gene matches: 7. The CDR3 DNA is TGTGCCAGCAGCAGGGCTAGCGGGGGTTCCAATGAGCAGTTCTTC. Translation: CASSRASGGSNEQFF.

The CDR3 bases are TGTGCCAGTCCCAACCCCACCCCATCTGGGGCCAACGTCCTGACTTTC. It encodes CASPNPTPSGANVLTF. The chain has TRBV19 and TRBJ2-6; D is undetermined. V was clipped by 8 bases and J by 1 base, with 15 bases between them. The CDR3 totals 16 residues. Germline loops: CDR1 LNHDA, CDR2 SQIVND (reference sequence).

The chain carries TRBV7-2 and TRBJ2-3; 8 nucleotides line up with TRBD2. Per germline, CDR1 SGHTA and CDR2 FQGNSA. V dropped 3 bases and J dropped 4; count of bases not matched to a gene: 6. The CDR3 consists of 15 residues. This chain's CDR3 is CASSFWSGGADTQYF. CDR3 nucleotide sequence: TGTGCCAGCAGCTTTTGGAGCGGGGGCGCAGATACGCAGTATTTT.

Written as DNA, the CDR3 is TGTGCCAGCAGACCTACAGGGGGCGCGGGCACCGGGGAGCTGTTTTTT. Translated, it gives CASRPTGGAGTGELFF. The gene calls are TRBV9 and TRBJ2-2; 9 nucleotides line up with TRBD1. The CDR3 covers 16 residues. With 5 bases clipped from V and 4 bases from J, the junction kept 9 bases outside the gene matches. The germline gives CDR1 SGDLS, CDR2 YYNGEE.

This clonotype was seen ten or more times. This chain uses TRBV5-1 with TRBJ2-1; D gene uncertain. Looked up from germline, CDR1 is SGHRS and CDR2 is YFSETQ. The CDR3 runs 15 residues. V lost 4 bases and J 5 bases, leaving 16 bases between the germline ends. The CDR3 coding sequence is TGCGCCAGCAGCGTCGGGCCGAAAGTCAACAATGAGCAGTTCTTC. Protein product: CASSVGPKVNNEQFF.

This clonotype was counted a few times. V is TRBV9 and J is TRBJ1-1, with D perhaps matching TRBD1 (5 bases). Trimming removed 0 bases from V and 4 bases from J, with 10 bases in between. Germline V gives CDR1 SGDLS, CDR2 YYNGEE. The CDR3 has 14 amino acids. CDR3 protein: CASSVGSRVTEAFF. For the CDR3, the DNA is TGTGCCAGCAGCGTAGGAAGCAGGGTCACTGAAGCTTTCTTT.

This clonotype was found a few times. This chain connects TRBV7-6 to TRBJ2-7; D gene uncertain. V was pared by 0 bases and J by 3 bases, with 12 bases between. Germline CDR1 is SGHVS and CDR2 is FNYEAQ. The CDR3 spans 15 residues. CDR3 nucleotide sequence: TGTGCCAGCAGCTTAGCGCCCGCAGGAGACTACGAGCAGTACGTC. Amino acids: CASSLAPAGDYEQYV.

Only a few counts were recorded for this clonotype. The CDR3 spells CASSLSGRTEAFF. CDR3 in DNA: TGTGCCAGCAGCTTGTCGGGGAGAACTGAAGCTTTCTTT. This chain links TRBV7-3 with TRBJ1-1; no reliable D call. CDR1 and CDR2 (germline): SGHTA, FQGTGA. The CDR3 is made up of 13 amino acids. With 3 bases removed from V and 5 bases from J, the gap between germline ends came to 10 bases.

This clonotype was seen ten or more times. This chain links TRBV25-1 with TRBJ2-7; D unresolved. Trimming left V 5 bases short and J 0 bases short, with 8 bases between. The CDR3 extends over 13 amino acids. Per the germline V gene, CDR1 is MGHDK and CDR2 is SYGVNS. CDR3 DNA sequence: TGTGCCAGCAGTTCCCCGAGCTCCTACGAGCAGTACGTC. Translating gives CASSSPSSYEQYV.

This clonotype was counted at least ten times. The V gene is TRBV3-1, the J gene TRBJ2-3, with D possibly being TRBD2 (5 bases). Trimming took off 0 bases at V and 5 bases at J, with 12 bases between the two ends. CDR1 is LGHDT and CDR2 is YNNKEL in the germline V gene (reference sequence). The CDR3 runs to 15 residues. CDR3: CASSQDVGLQDTQYF. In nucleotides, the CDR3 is TGTGCCAGCAGCCAAGATGTCGGACTTCAAGATACGCAGTATTTT.

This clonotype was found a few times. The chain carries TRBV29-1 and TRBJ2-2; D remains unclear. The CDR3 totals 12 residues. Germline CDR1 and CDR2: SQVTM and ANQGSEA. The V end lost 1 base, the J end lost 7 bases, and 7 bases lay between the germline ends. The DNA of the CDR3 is TGCAGCGTTGAAGGTTTAGGCGGGGAGCTGTTTTTT. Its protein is CSVEGLGGELFF.

Here the CDR3 reads CASSLGGDLWSLYGYTF. CDR3 nucleotide sequence: TGTGCCAGCAGCTTAGGTGGAGACCTCTGGAGCCTCTATGGCTACACCTTC. The J gene is TRBJ1-2, the V gene TRBV7-9; D ambiguous. The length of the CDR3 is 17 residues. The V end lost 1 base, the J end lost 4 bases, and 19 bases lay between the germline ends. Germline CDR1 and CDR2: SEHNR and FQNEAQ (reference sequence).